This record concerns one TCR beta chain sequence. The antigen remains unidentified. This sample was taken from a study of T cell responses to AZD1222 COVID-19 vaccine. Using immunoSEQ multiplex PCR, the repertoire was profiled, and TCRdb retains in-frame clones only, with some absent. In the table there are just over 95,000 clones, around 90% of which are singletons. V was trimmed by 7 bases and J by 1 base, leaving 15 bases between them. CDR1 and CDR2 from the germline V gene are SGHNT and YYREEE (reference sequence). This CDR3 is built from 14 residues. Overall study findings and caveats: Among vaccine-associated CD4 TCRs, coverage spanned spike, with dominance at 160-218 and 743-854. Per reports, nearly half of all spike-specific TCRs target regions that are unmutated in variants.

The TCR originated in an adult in good health. This chain uses TRBV5-4 with TRBJ2-7; TRBD2 might be the D (7 bases). The starting material was peripheral blood, obtained on day 0 of AZD1222 vaccination. The CDR3 here is CASEPGGRSYEQYF. The CDR3 DNA sequence: TGTGCCAGCGAACCCGGGGGGCGTTCCTACGAGCAGTACTTC.